The clone carrying this TCR beta chain has at least ten counts. Its antigen is as yet unknown. The CDR3 totals 18 residues. The V and J ends lost 4 bases and 8 bases respectively, with 27 bases between them. Unique molecular identifiers had been added to the TCR beta cDNA libraries. Out of 1 to 10 million T cells, about 510,000 cDNA molecules were generated. TCRdb reprocessed the PCR reads with MiXCR, giving one entry per CDR3 protein. The sample includes about 540,000 distinct CDR3 sequences, approximately 31% of them seen just once. This sample is drawn from a study of post-analysis software for immune sequencing data. Study summary: Patients had relapsing-remitting, secondary progressive or progressive-relapsing multiple sclerosis; some lacked subtype. Whole-study findings and limits: Roughly 5 TRBV segments, TRBV5-6, TRBV5-1 and TRBV20-1 among them, were found more frequent in patients than controls.

This chain joins TRBV12-3 or TRBV12-4 and TRBJ2-1, with D possibly called TRBD1 or TRBD2 (5 bases each). Sequenced: blood. This sequence originates from a girl under 18 with multiple sclerosis. The CDR3 DNA follows: TGTGCCAGCAGTTCGCCAGGGCGGCGGGTCGGGTCCGGCGATGAGCAGTTCTTC. Residues: CASSSPGRRVGSGDEQFF.